These T cell receptor beta chains were read from a single sample in a study of molecular identifiers for immune sequencing clone quantification. TCRdb fed the PCR reads into MiXCR, producing one record per CDR3 protein. This sample has 7,000 to 8,000 distinct CDR3 sequences, with roughly 30% found just once. Sequencing was carried out using naive CD8+ T cells from blood, with Jurkat cell RNA spiked in. These receptors came from a human donor in good health. Some libraries in this study had Jurkat cell RNA spiked in. Each CDR3 is given with its conserved first and last residue. D genes are given only for firm matches. The size of a clone is reported for some rows only, either as once, few or many, or as a class for expanded clones.

CDR3 | DNA | D | J | length | size | V
CASSFRGQTAYEQYF | TGTGCCAGCAGTTTTAGGGGACAGACCGCCTACGAGCAGTACTTC | TRBD1 | TRBJ2-7 | 15 | few | TRBV28
CASSRRVYEQYF | TGTGCCAGCAGCAGAAGAGTATACGAGCAGTACTTC | NA | TRBJ2-7 | 12 | few | TRBV7-9
CASSDRGARELFF | TGTGCCAGCAGTGACAGGGGTGCTAGGGAGCTGTTTTTT | TRBD1 | TRBJ2-2 | 13 | NA | TRBV6-2/TRBV6-3
CASSPGGGEQFF | TGTGCCAGCTCTCCAGGGGGAGGTGAGCAGTTCTTC | NA | TRBJ2-1 | 12 | NA | TRBV9
CASSRDRGTEAFF | TGTGCCAGCAGCAGGGACAGGGGCACTGAAGCTTTCTTT | TRBD1 | TRBJ1-1 | 13 | medium-sized | TRBV9
CSARDLGVAKNIQYF | TGCAGTGCTAGAGATCTAGGGGTAGCCAAAAACATTCAGTACTTC | NA | TRBJ2-4 | 15 | few | TRBV20-1
CSAAGLSPNTGELFF | TGCAGCGCTGCAGGACTGTCCCCGAACACCGGGGAGCTGTTTTTT | NA | TRBJ2-2 | 15 | NA | TRBV29-1
CASSMGADPGHF | TGTGCCAGTAGTATGGGGGCGGACCCAGGGCATTTT | NA | TRBJ1-5 | 12 | NA | TRBV19
CASSLLAGLRTGELHF | TGTGCCAGCAGTCTGCTAGCAGGACTTCGCACCGGGGAGCTGCATTTT | NA | TRBJ2-2 | 16 | NA | TRBV6-2/TRBV6-3
CASSTTSTDTQYF | TGTGCCAGCTCAACTACTAGCACAGATACGCAGTATTTT | NA | TRBJ2-3 | 13 | medium-sized | TRBV18
CASSSVAGAVNEQFF | TGTGCCAGCAGCTCCGTAGCGGGAGCCGTAAATGAGCAGTTCTTC | TRBD2 | TRBJ2-1 | 15 | NA | TRBV11-1
CASSQDPFTSGATDTQYF | TGTGCCAGCAGCCAAGATCCGTTCACTAGCGGAGCCACAGATACGCAGTATTTT | TRBD2 | TRBJ2-3 | 18 | few | TRBV14
CASSYSGGYGQYF | TGTGCCAGCAGCTACTCAGGGGGCTACGGGCAGTACTTC | TRBD1 | TRBJ2-7 | 13 | NA | TRBV7-2
CASSLQPNTEAFF | TGTGCCAGCAGTTTACAGCCGAACACTGAAGCTTTCTTT | NA | TRBJ1-1 | 13 | NA | TRBV6-5
CASSLATAYEQYF | TGTGCCAGCAGCTTAGCGACAGCATACGAGCAGTACTTC | NA | TRBJ2-7 | 13 | NA | TRBV7-9
CASSYSEKLGYTDTQYF | TGTGCCAGCAGTTACTCCGAGAAGCTAGGGTACACAGATACGCAGTATTTT | NA | TRBJ2-3 | 17 | medium-sized | TRBV6-6
CASTGLAASSTDTQIF | TGTGCCAGCACCGGCTTAGCGGCTAGTAGCACAGATACGCAGATTTTT | NA | TRBJ2-3 | 16 | NA | TRBV7-9
CASSLDGLAGEIDTQYF | TGCGCCAGCAGCTTGGATGGCCTAGCGGGAGAAATAGATACGCAGTATTTT | TRBD2 | TRBJ2-3 | 17 | few | TRBV5-1
CASRPGGGYEQYF | TGTGCCAGCAGACCCGGGGGGGGCTACGAGCAGTACTTC | TRBD2 | TRBJ2-7 | 13 | NA | TRBV13
CASSSGMGTDTQYF | TGTGCCAGCAGCTCGGGGATGGGCACAGATACGCAGTATTTT | NA | TRBJ2-3 | 14 | NA | TRBV7-3
CASSLGSTAYGYTF | TGTGCCAGCAGTTTAGGTAGCACAGCCTATGGCTACACCTTC | NA | TRBJ1-2 | 14 | few | TRBV12-3/TRBV12-4
CASSSGSSAPGNTIYF | TGTGCCAGCAGCTCCGGGTCTTCGGCGCCTGGAAACACCATATATTTT | NA | TRBJ1-3 | 16 | once | TRBV21-1
CATSDWGQGTGELSF | NA | NA | TRBJ2-2 | 15 | once | TRBV24-1
CASSWTVTDTQYF | TGTGCCAGCAGCTGGACTGTCACAGATACGCAGTATTTT | NA | TRBJ2-3 | 13 | NA | TRBV6-5
CASSPDGDQPQHF | TGTGCCAGCAGCCCCGACGGGGATCAGCCCCAGCATTTT | NA | TRBJ1-5 | 13 | medium-sized | TRBV7-9
CASSLLATGELFF | TGTGCCAGCAGTTTATTGGCCACCGGGGAGCTGTTTTTT | NA | TRBJ2-2 | 13 | few | TRBV27
CASSPSQETQYF | TGTGCCAGCAGCCCCAGCCAAGAGACCCAGTACTTC | NA | TRBJ2-5 | 12 | NA | TRBV14
CASSQDRWGTYEQYF | TGCGCCAGCAGCCAAGATAGATGGGGGACGTACGAGCAGTACTTC | NA | TRBJ2-7 | 15 | NA | TRBV4-3
CASSASGILNTEAFF | TGTGCCAGCAGCGCGTCAGGGATCCTGAACACTGAAGCTTTCTTT | NA | TRBJ1-1 | 15 | medium-sized | TRBV9
CATSRELGLGQGGTDTQYF | TGTGCCACCAGCAGAGAGCTGGGGCTGGGACAGGGAGGCACAGATACGCAGTATTTT | TRBD1 | TRBJ2-3 | 19 | few | TRBV15
CASSQGVEQYF | TGTGCCAGCAGTCAGGGGGTCGAGCAGTACTTC | TRBD1 | TRBJ2-7 | 11 | NA | TRBV2
CASKPGTGWYYYGYTF | TGTGCCAGCAAACCCGGGACAGGGTGGTATTACTATGGCTACACCTTC | TRBD1 | TRBJ1-2 | 16 | few | TRBV12-3/TRBV12-4
CSVPAPGTGELFF | TGCAGCGTTCCGGCCCCAGGGACCGGGGAGCTGTTTTTT | NA | TRBJ2-2 | 13 | medium-sized | TRBV29-1
CASSLEGVYEQYF | TGTGCCAGCAGCTTAGAGGGAGTTTACGAGCAGTACTTC | NA | TRBJ2-7 | 13 | NA | TRBV11-2
CASSEVRDRGWQPQHF | TGTGCCAGCAGTGAAGTTAGAGACAGGGGGTGGCAGCCCCAGCATTTT | TRBD1 | TRBJ1-5 | 16 | few | TRBV2
CASSPVDGAGKNIQYF | TGTGCCAGCAGCCCTGTGGACGGAGCGGGTAAAAACATTCAGTACTTC | NA | TRBJ2-4 | 16 | few | TRBV7-9
CASGLGEQFF | TGTGCTAGTGGTTTAGGTGAGCAGTTCTTC | NA | TRBJ2-1 | 10 | once | TRBV12-5
CASSWSPSNEQYF | TGCGCCAGCAGCTGGTCTCCCAGTAACGAGCAGTACTTC | NA | TRBJ2-7 | 13 | medium-sized | TRBV4-1
CASSLFVAGAWVEQFF | TGTGCCAGCAGTTTATTCGTGGCGGGAGCCTGGGTGGAGCAGTTCTTC | TRBD2 | TRBJ2-1 | 16 | few | TRBV28
CATKILANPNNEQFF | TGTGCCACCAAAATACTAGCGAACCCTAACAATGAGCAGTTCTTC | TRBD2 | TRBJ2-1 | 15 | medium-sized | TRBV6-5
CASSPSLLGGVAKNIQYF | TGTGCCAGCAGCCCATCCCTCCTGGGGGGGGTTGCCAAAAACATTCAGTACTTC | TRBD2 | TRBJ2-4 | 18 | medium-sized | TRBV7-9
CASSFLSRDRGRDEQFF | TGTGCCAGCAGCTTCCTCAGCCGGGACAGGGGACGAGATGAGCAGTTCTTC | TRBD1 | TRBJ2-1 | 17 | medium-sized | TRBV7-6
CAGSPKGARANYGYTF | TGTGCCGGCAGTCCAAAGGGCGCAAGAGCTAACTATGGCTACACCTTC | NA | TRBJ1-2 | 16 | NA | TRBV12-3/TRBV12-4
CASSLAGALTDTQYF | TGTGCCAGCAGCTTAGCAGGGGCCCTCACAGATACGCAGTATTTT | NA | TRBJ2-3 | 15 | few | TRBV7-6
CASSPAGFNQPQHF | TGTGCCAGCAGCCCGGCGGGGTTCAATCAGCCCCAGCATTTT | NA | TRBJ1-5 | 14 | NA | TRBV6-5
CASSQDWGQPQHF | TGCGCCAGCAGCCAAGATTGGGGGCAGCCCCAGCATTTT | NA | TRBJ1-5 | 13 | few | TRBV4-3